Following are 21 T cell receptor beta chains from one sample sequenced in a study of blood T cell repertoires in COVID-19. Profiling relied on immunoSEQ multiplex PCR, and the TCRdb table lists in-frame clones only, not all of them. The sample consists of around 190,000 clones, 84% of them appearing once. Material for sequencing was PBMCs or T cells enriched from blood (not recorded which). These receptors all stem from a woman aged 25 to 39 who had been exposed to COVID-19.

The chain combines TRBV29-1 with TRBJ1-4; tentative D call: TRBD1 (5 bases). Germline V lookup: CDR1 SQVTM, CDR2 ANQGSEA. V was clipped by 6 bases and J by 4 bases, with 15 bases between them. This CDR3 spans 14 amino acids. CDR3 DNA sequence: TGCAGCGTCGGGGGGGAGGGCTTTAATGAAAAACTGTTTTTT. It is translated as CSVGGEGFNEKLFF.

This chain uses TRBV6-2 or TRBV6-3 with TRBJ2-7; D perhaps matches TRBD2 (6 bases). The V gene's germline CDR1 is MNHEY and CDR2 SVGEGT. CDR3 length equals 14 residues. With 1 base removed from V and 3 bases from J, the gap between germline ends came to 10 bases. In DNA, the CDR3 is TGTGCCAGCAGTTACTGGGCGGGGAGCTACGAGCAGTACTTC. This sequence encodes CASSYWAGSYEQYF.

The gene calls are TRBV6-5 and TRBJ1-1; D uncertain. CDR3 length: 15 residues. Between the trimmed V and J ends, which lost 6 bases and 7 bases, there was a span of 21 bases. Germline V lookup: CDR1 MNHEY, CDR2 SVGAGI. The CDR3 is CASREGIADENEAFF. CDR3 bases: TGTGCCAGCAGGGAGGGAATAGCAGATGAGAATGAAGCTTTCTTT.

The J gene is TRBJ1-1, the V gene TRBV10-1; perhaps TRBD1 as D (5 bases). V was shortened by 5 bases and J by 7 bases, with 14 bases between the two germline ends. This CDR3 has 13 amino acids. Germline values: CDR1 WNHNN, CDR2 SYGVQD (reference sequence). The CDR3, as DNA: TGCGCCAGCAGTATGGGGGGATGGCGTGAAGCTTTCTTT. Its translation is CASSMGGWREAFF.

The CDR3 nucleotides are TGTGCCAGCAGTCCAACAGCGGGGCCAACCTACGAGCAGTACTTC. Protein sequence: CASSPTAGPTYEQYF. The chain combines TRBV27 with TRBJ2-7; 7 nucleotides line up with TRBD2. The trim removed 5 bases at V and 2 bases at J, leaving 9 bases unmatched. Germline V gene sequence: CDR1 MNHEY, CDR2 SMNVEV (reference sequence). The CDR3 consists of 15 residues.

The chain recombines TRBV12-3 or TRBV12-4 with TRBJ2-7, with TRBD2 identical over 8 bases. V gave up 5 bases and J gave up 3 bases; unmatched junction bases: 0. The CDR3 contains 12 residues. Written as DNA, the CDR3 is TGTGCCAGCAGTCGGGGGGGCTACGAGCAGTACTTC. This sequence encodes CASSRGGYEQYF.

The rearrangement links TRBV30 to TRBJ2-3; D remains ambiguous. Trimming took 1 base from V and 7 from J, leaving 12 bases between them. Germline lookup yields CDR1 GTSNPN and CDR2 SVGIG (reference sequence). The CDR3 runs 13 residues. For the CDR3, the DNA is TGTGCCTGGAGTGCAACCTTACAAAATACGCAGTATTTT. The encoded protein is CAWSATLQNTQYF.

The sample holds one count of this clone. CDR3 sequence reads: CASSYPGGAQHF. The CDR3 DNA reads as TGTGCCAGCAGTTATCCCGGGGGGGCCCAGCATTTT. The rearrangement joins TRBV6-9 to TRBJ1-5; a weak D match, TRBD1 (5 bases). The germline V gene has CDR1 MNHGY and CDR2 SVAAGI. The CDR3 sequence is 12 residues long. The ends were cut back, 2 bases at V and 11 bases at J, with 10 bases in the middle.

The table lists this clone with a count of one. The chain employs TRBV7-6 and TRBJ2-5; D is perhaps TRBD2 (6 bases). Germline loops: CDR1 SGHVS, CDR2 FNYEAQ. The V end was cut by 5 bases, the J end by 3 bases, with 16 bases between. The CDR3 is 15 residues long. CDR3 DNA sequence: TGTGCCAGCAGCCACATACGGGACTCGGAAGAGACCCAGTACTTC. Residues: CASSHIRDSEETQYF.

The chain uses TRBV29-1 and TRBJ2-7, with TRBD2 as a possible D gene (6 bases). This CDR3 has 14 amino acids. Germline V lookup: CDR1 SQVTM, CDR2 ANQGSEA. V lost 1 base to trimming and J lost 3 bases, with 13 bases between them. This chain's CDR3 is CSVEVGTGSYEQYF. For the CDR3, the DNA is TGCAGCGTTGAAGTTGGGACCGGGAGCTACGAGCAGTACTTC.

CDR3 nucleotides: TGTGCCAGCTCACGACAACAGGGAATGGACGAGCAGTACTTC. This gives the protein CASSRQQGMDEQYF. The chain combines TRBV18 with TRBJ2-7; the D gene is possibly TRBD1 (6 bases). Germline lookup yields CDR1 KGHSH and CDR2 LQKENI. V was cut by 4 bases and J by 5 bases, with 15 bases left in between. This CDR3 contains 14 residues.

In DNA, the CDR3 is TGTGCCAGCAGCCAGGGGACAGGGACACCTTATGGCTACACCTTC. Its translation: CASSQGTGTPYGYTF. The J gene is TRBJ1-2, the V gene TRBV3-1 (or the pseudogene TRBV3-2); 9 bases fit TRBD1. This CDR3 spans 15 amino acids. Germline V gene lookup returns CDR1 LGHDT and CDR2 YNNKEL (reference sequence). Germline trimming cut 3 bases from V and 5 bases from J; bases unmatched to any gene: 7.

The genes are TRBV9 and TRBJ2-1; TRBD2 aligns across 7 bases. The CDR3 covers 15 residues. The germline V gene encodes CDR1 SGDLS and CDR2 YYNGEE. J was trimmed by 4 bases and V by 0 bases; bases with no gene match: 4. CDR3 sequence: CASSVAASGYNEQFF. CDR3 in DNA: TGTGCCAGCAGCGTAGCTGCTAGCGGTTACAATGAGCAGTTCTTC. Full variable domain (outside the CDR3, taken from reference TRBV9 and TRBJ2-1): DSGVTQTPKHLITATGQRVTLRCSPRSGDLSVYWYQQSLDQGLQFLIQYYNGEERAKGNILERFSAQQFPDLHSELNLSSLELGDSALYFCASSVAASGYNEQFFGPGTRLTVL.

This chain uses TRBV25-1 with TRBJ2-5; 14 bases are shared with TRBD2. The CDR3 spans 16 residues. CDR1 is MGHDK and CDR2 is SYGVNS in the germline V gene. The junction had 4 bases not matched to a gene; V was cut back by 2 bases and J by 5 bases. The CDR3 sequence: CASSERLAGGRETQYF. CDR3 DNA sequence: TGTGCCAGCAGTGAACGACTAGCGGGGGGGCGTGAGACCCAGTACTTC.

This clone was seen a handful of times. This chain connects TRBV18 to TRBJ1-3; D not resolved. The CDR3 runs 15 residues. Germline V gene data show CDR1 as KGHSH and CDR2 as LQKENI. Trimming pared 2 bases from V and 0 bases from J, leaving 8 bases between. The CDR3 DNA is TGTGCCAGCTCACCAAGTTCCAGCTCTGGAAACACCATATATTTT. It yields the protein CASSPSSSSGNTIYF.

This chain uses TRBV9 with TRBJ1-5; TRBD1 agrees at 7 bases. From germline, CDR1 is SGDLS and CDR2 YYNGEE. The junction had 8 bases not matched to a gene; V was cut back by 4 bases and J by 4 bases. The CDR3 covers 15 residues. The CDR3 bases are TGTGCCAGCAGCCCCCGGGGACAGACTAATCAGCCCCAGCATTTT. It specifies CASSPRGQTNQPQHF.

The gene calls are TRBV6-5 and TRBJ2-2; no clear D gene. The V gene lost 7 bases and the J gene lost 0 bases, with 6 bases spanning the gap. This CDR3 region has 13 residues. Germline CDR1 reads MNHEY; CDR2 reads SVGAGI. The CDR3 loop is CASMRSNTGELFF. The CDR3, as DNA: TGTGCCAGCATGCGGTCGAACACCGGGGAGCTGTTTTTT.

V and J are TRBV5-1 and TRBJ1-2; a weak D match, TRBD1 (6 bases). From germline, CDR1 is SGHRS and CDR2 YFSETQ. Trimming left V 3 bases short and J 8 bases short, with 8 bases between. This CDR3 has 11 amino acids. CDR3 DNA sequence: TGCGCCAGCAGCTCAGGGGTGGGCTACACCTTC. It specifies CASSSGVGYTF.

The chain joins TRBV7-2 to TRBJ1-6; the D is unclear. The length of the CDR3 is 13 residues. Germline CDR1 reads SGHTA; CDR2 reads FQGNSA. V gave up 5 bases and J gave up 7 bases, with 9 bases separating them. Written as DNA, the CDR3 is TGTGCCAGCAGCGTCCACAAGAATTCACCCCTCCACTTT. Its translation is CASSVHKNSPLHF. Supplemented by reference TRBV7-2 and TRBJ1-6, the full variable domain reads GAGVSQSPSNKVTEKGKDVELRCDPISGHTALYWYRQSLGQGLEFLIYFQGNSAPDKSGLPSDRFSAERTGGSVSTLTIQRTQQEDSAVYLCASSVHKNSPLHFGNGTRLTVT.

V and J are TRBV7-3 and TRBJ2-3, with 10 positions matching TRBD1. CDR3 length: 16 amino acids. Trimming cost V 3 bases and J 3 bases; bases outside gene matches: 6. CDR1 and CDR2 (germline): SGHTA, FQGTGA. CDR3 nucleotide sequence: TGTGCCAGCAGCTTCTATGGGACAGGGGAAACAGATACGCAGTATTTT. This translates into CASSFYGTGETDTQYF.

V gene TRBV5-1 combines with J gene TRBJ2-7, with 12 bases identical to TRBD2. There are 15 residues in the CDR3. The germline gives CDR1 SGHRS, CDR2 YFSETQ. The ends lost 5 bases at V and 2 bases at J; junction bases unmatched: 5. The CDR3 here is CASSPSSGGAYEQYF. The CDR3 bases are TGCGCCAGCAGTCCATCTAGCGGGGGGGCCTACGAGCAGTACTTC. The complete variable domain, with remaining parts taken from reference TRBV5-1 and TRBJ2-7, reads KAGVTQTPRYLIKTRGQQVTLSCSPISGHRSVSWYQQTPGQGLQFLFEYFSETQRNKGNFPGRFSGRQFSNSRSEMNVSTLELGDSALYLCASSPSSGGAYEQYFGPGTRLTVT.